These 9 T cell receptor beta chains came from one sample sequenced in a study of vaccination effects on CD4 cells after COVID-19. These receptors' targets are unknown. The protocol was immunoSEQ multiplex PCR, while the TCRdb copy is restricted to in-frame clones and leaves out a portion. The sample lists around 25,000 clones, approximately 69% seen once, with 15% to 20% in the top ten. Peptide-pool stimulation followed by sequencing identified expanded antigen-specific CD4+ clonotypes in the ViraFEST assay. The authors isolated CD4+ T cells after approximately 9 days of culture. This person caught SARS-CoV-2 sometime from March to December 2020, and PCR testing confirmed the infection. Sequencing was performed on CD4+ T cells from PBMCs cultured with SARS-CoV-2 spike peptides, taken before COVID-19 vaccination. The receptors come from a human donor who had a prior SARS-CoV-2 infection.

With respect to this clone: A junction end diverges from the germline sequence, so it may reflect a read error. The gene calls are TRBV28 and TRBJ2-7; D may correspond to TRBD1 or TRBD2 (7 bases each). From germline, CDR1 is MDHEN and CDR2 SYDVKM. The length of the CDR3 is 18 residues. The CDR3 loop is CASSSMGGGRRISDEQYF. CDR3 bases: TGTGCCAGCAGTTCTATGGGAGGGGGCAGAAGGATCTCCGACGAGCAGTACTTC.

This chain uses TRBV5-1 with TRBJ2-3, with D unresolved. The CDR3 extends over 16 amino acids. CDR1 SGHRS and CDR2 YFSETQ come from the germline V gene. V was pared by 0 bases and J by 1 base, with 12 bases between. CDR3 nucleotides: TGCGCCAGCAGCTTGGGTCTTTCAGACGGCACAGATACGCAGTATTTT. It codes for CASSLGLSDGTDTQYF. The variable domain in full, completed from reference TRBV5-1 and TRBJ2-3, reads KAGVTQTPRYLIKTRGQQVTLSCSPISGHRSVSWYQQTPGQGLQFLFEYFSETQRNKGNFPGRFSGRQFSNSRSEMNVSTLELGDSALYLCASSLGLSDGTDTQYFGPGTRLTVL.

Points on this clone: A junction end diverges from the germline sequence, so it may reflect a read error. This chain connects TRBV5-1 to TRBJ1-1; TRBD1 matches at 7 bases. In germline, CDR1 is SGHRS, CDR2 YFSETQ. The CDR3 consists of 12 residues. The DNA for the CDR3 is TGCGCCAGCAGCCCGGACAGGACTGGAGCTTTCTTT. Translation: CASSPDRTGAFF.

This sequence joins TRBV2 and TRBJ1-2; D uncertain. In germline, CDR1 is SNHLY, CDR2 FYNNEI. Trimming removed 8 bases from V and 3 bases from J, with 16 bases in between. The CDR3 runs 14 residues. CDR3 protein: CASCGSVGYYGYTF. For the CDR3, the DNA is TGTGCCAGCTGCGGGAGCGTAGGGTACTATGGCTACACCTTC.

The chain carries TRBV30 and TRBJ1-4, with D tentatively TRBD1 (5 bases). Trimming shortened V by 2 bases and J by 10 bases, and 17 bases separated the two germline ends. CDR3 length equals 14 residues. Per the germline V gene, CDR1 is GTSNPN and CDR2 is SVGIG (reference sequence). As DNA, the CDR3 is TGTGCCTGGAGTAAGGGACTGGATAGAAGAAAACTGTTTTTT. Its translation: CAWSKGLDRRKLFF.

The chain is built from TRBV2 and TRBJ2-1; a possible D gene is TRBD2 (7 bases). Trimming stripped 10 bases from V and 0 bases from J, with 16 bases between. The CDR3 totals 15 residues. The germline CDR1 and CDR2 sequences are SNHLY and FYNNEI. The CDR3 protein is CATQGLGGSYNEQFF. DNA for the CDR3: TGTGCCACCCAAGGACTAGGGGGCTCCTACAATGAGCAGTTCTTC.

This clone was detected only a few times. The genes are TRBV7-2 and TRBJ1-1; TRBD1 matches 7 bases. The V segment lost 4 bases and the J segment 4 bases; nucleotides outside the gene matches: 6. The germline V gene encodes CDR1 SGHTA and CDR2 FQGNSA. This CDR3 spans 14 amino acids. This chain's CDR3 is CASSSRQGSTEAFF. The DNA for the CDR3 is TGTGCCAGCAGCTCCCGACAGGGATCCACTGAAGCTTTCTTT.

The CDR3 sequence is CASSDSGQIYNEQFF. For the CDR3, the DNA is TGTGCCAGCAGTGATTCGGGACAGATATACAATGAGCAGTTCTTC. V gene TRBV2 combines with J gene TRBJ2-1; 7 positions agree with TRBD1. The length of the CDR3 is 15 residues. Germline V gives CDR1 SNHLY, CDR2 FYNNEI. With 3 bases clipped from V and 4 bases from J, the junction kept 6 bases outside the gene matches.

The V and J genes are TRBV5-5 and TRBJ1-3, with D possibly being TRBD1 (5 bases). CDR1 is SGHKS, CDR2 YYEKEE, per germline (reference sequence). CDR3 length equals 15 residues. With 0 bases removed from V and 4 bases from J, the gap between germline ends came to 11 bases. In DNA, the CDR3 is TGTGCCAGCAGCTTGGCGCCAGGGACGGGAAACACCATATATTTT. Translating it yields CASSLAPGTGNTIYF.